The present T cell receptor beta chain was sequenced within a study of spatial heterogeneity in lung cancer. For the study at large: Beta-chain sequences were consistently detected more often than alpha-chain sequences.

MiXCR, applied by TCRdb to the 5' RACE reads, yields one record per CDR3 protein. The sample yields 80,000 to 95,000 distinct CDR3 sequences, 7% to 9% seen once. This clonotype was recorded at least ten times. As to time point: sample taken at primary tumor resection. Sequencing covered unsorted whole RNA taken from tumor, nontumor lung or frozen PBMC. The cohort: around 79 early-stage, untreated non-small cell lung cancer patients. The V gene lost 3 bases and the J gene lost 8 bases, with 10 bases spanning the gap. CDR1 and CDR2 (germline): SQVTM, ANQGSEA. CDR3 length: 12 amino acids. The source of this sequence is a male donor with early-stage non-small cell lung cancer. The material sequenced was PBMCs, taken at surgery. The J gene is TRBJ2-2, the V gene TRBV29-1, with D perhaps matching TRBD2 (5 bases). The CDR3 reads CSVDSGYGELFF. The CDR3, as DNA: TGCAGCGTTGACTCGGGGTATGGGGAGCTGTTTTTT.